A single sample is the source of the 21 T cell receptor beta chains below, sequenced in a study of shared clonotypes between healthy human individuals. The data were produced by immunoSEQ multiplex PCR, yet TCRdb's version contains in-frame clones alone and is incomplete. The repertoire includes more than 400,000 clones, approximately 80% of them detected once, and around 13% sits in the top ten. Sample: PBMCs. These receptors all stem from a woman aged 40 to 55 in good health. Some clones in this sample may be carry-over from other donors' samples.

The chain employs TRBV6-1 and TRBJ2-2; TRBD2 is a possible D gene (6 bases). Trimming took 4 bases from V and 5 from J, leaving 14 bases between them. This CDR3 region has 15 residues. CDR1 and CDR2 (germline): MNHNS, SASEGT. The CDR3 DNA reads as TGTGCCAGCAGTGTTGCGGGGAGTAGTACCGGGGAGCTGTTTTTT. Translation gives CASSVAGSSTGELFF.

This clone was seen a handful of times. Other DNA sequences from this sample encode an identical CDR3 as well. This chain uses TRBV9 with TRBJ1-2; D call uncertain. Germline V gives CDR1 SGDLS, CDR2 YYNGEE. This CDR3 is 14 amino acids long. Trimming removed 0 bases from V and 5 bases from J, with 11 bases in between. The CDR3 DNA reads as TGTGCCAGCAGCGTAGGGACGGGCCCTTATGGCTACACCTTC. This codes for CASSVGTGPYGYTF.

The V gene is TRBV7-3, the J gene TRBJ1-2, with a possible D match to TRBD1 (5 bases). Per the germline V gene, CDR1 is SGHTA and CDR2 is FQGTGA. This CDR3 is built from 15 residues. Trimming left V 0 bases short and J 5 bases short, with 13 bases between. The CDR3 sequence is CASSLTGGARYGYTF. DNA for the CDR3: TGTGCCAGCAGCTTAACGGGGGGAGCTCGGTATGGCTACACCTTC.

The chain employs TRBV6-4 and TRBJ2-7; TRBD1 is a possible D gene (5 bases). There are 14 residues in the CDR3. Germline CDR1 is MRHNA and CDR2 is SNTAGT. Trimming removed 0 bases at V and 1 base at J, with 7 bases between. CDR3 in amino acids: CASSDSDSSYEQYF. DNA of the CDR3: TGTGCCAGCAGTGACTCAGACAGTTCCTACGAGCAGTACTTC.

The V call is TRBV28, the J call TRBJ2-7, with TRBD2 matching over 9 bases. V lost 6 bases to trimming and J lost 0 bases; unmatched junction nucleotides: 3. From germline, CDR1 is MDHEN and CDR2 SYDVKM. This CDR3 region has 14 residues. CDR3 loop: CASRPSGNSYEQYF. CDR3 DNA sequence: TGTGCCAGCAGGCCTAGCGGGAACTCCTACGAGCAGTACTTC.

As for this clone: The missing conserved phenylalanine or tryptophan at the end of this CDR3 makes a read error likely. The chain recombines TRBV11-3 with TRBJ1-1; no definite D call. V lost 1 base to trimming and J lost 3 bases, with 6 bases between them. This CDR3 has 13 amino acids. Germline CDR1 reads SGHNT; CDR2 reads YENEEA. In DNA, the CDR3 is TGTGCCAGCAGCTTAGGCGCGCACACTGAAGCTTTCCTT. As protein: CASSLGAHTEAFL.

Details on this clone: Additional DNA sequences in this sample encode the identical CDR3. The chain employs TRBV10-3 and TRBJ2-1, with 11 positions matching TRBD2. J was trimmed by 4 bases and V by 6 bases; bases with no gene match: 2. The CDR3 runs to 14 residues. Looked up from germline, CDR1 is ENHRY and CDR2 is SYGVKD. CDR3 sequence (DNA): TGTGCCATCAGCGGGACTAGCGGATACAATGAGCAGTTCTTC. This sequence encodes CAISGTSGYNEQFF.

The chain combines TRBV28 with TRBJ2-2; 7 bases agree with TRBD2. Germline V gene sequence: CDR1 MDHEN, CDR2 SYDVKM. The V and J ends lost 3 bases and 7 bases, in that order; junction bases with no gene match: 8. The CDR3 is made up of 15 amino acids. CDR3 region: CASSLGGSRIGELFF. DNA of the CDR3: TGTGCCAGCAGTTTGGGCGGGAGTCGGATCGGGGAGCTGTTTTTT.

A word on this clone: The likely explanation is a read error, given a far larger clone one base away. V is TRBV30 and J is TRBJ2-7; maybe TRBD1 (6 bases). The germline gives CDR1 GTSNPN, CDR2 SVGIG (reference sequence). This CDR3 has 14 residues. The chain's CDR3 is CAWSVLRGSYGQYF. DNA for the CDR3: TGTGCCTGGAGTGTACTCAGGGGCTCCTACGGGCAGTACTTC. The full variable domain, with the rest looked up from reference TRBV30 and TRBJ2-7, is SQTIHQWPATLVQPVGSPLSLECTVEGTSNPNLYWYRQAAGRGLQLLFYSVGIGQISSEVPQNLSASRPQDRQFILSSKKLLLSDSGFYLCAWSVLRGSYGQYFGPGTRLTVT.

This chain joins TRBV12-5 and TRBJ2-2; tentatively, D is TRBD1 or TRBD2 (5 bases each). Trimming removed 1 base at V and 9 bases at J, with 12 bases between. The CDR3 totals 14 residues. Germline CDR1 LGHNT, CDR2 FRNRAP. The CDR3 region has the DNA TGTGCTAGTGGTTTGGCCCCAGGGACCCGGGAGCTGTTTTTT. Translated: CASGLAPGTRELFF.

The CDR3 DNA reads as TGTGCCAGCACCGAAATGACAAGGGGGGACTCTGGAAACACCATATATTTT. This translates into CASTEMTRGDSGNTIYF. The V and J genes are TRBV5-6 and TRBJ1-3, with D possibly being TRBD1 (6 bases). The V and J ends lost 6 bases and 0 bases respectively, with 19 bases between them. Per germline, CDR1 SGHDT and CDR2 YYEEEE. The CDR3 is made up of 17 amino acids.

The chain links TRBV6-1 to TRBJ1-5; D remains unclear. There are 13 residues in the CDR3. Germline-derived CDR1 and CDR2 are MNHNS and SASEGT. V lost 8 bases and J lost 6, with 14 bases in between. CDR3 coding DNA: TGTGCCAGCGCGGCAAGGGATCGTCAGCCCCAGCATTTT. This codes for CASAARDRQPQHF.

The chain is built from TRBV4-1 and TRBJ2-1; no firm D call. V was clipped by 0 bases and J by 7 bases, with 10 bases between them. From germline, CDR1 is MGHRA and CDR2 YSYEKL. The CDR3 extends over 14 amino acids. CDR3 DNA: TGCGCCAGCAGCCAAGATGTTATCTGGAATGAGCAGTTCTTC. Protein sequence: CASSQDVIWNEQFF.

J is TRBJ1-2 and V is TRBV5-5; D remains unclear. Germline CDR1 reads SGHKS; CDR2 reads YYEKEE (reference sequence). CDR3 length: 14 amino acids. Trimming pared 0 bases from V and 5 bases from J, leaving 11 bases between. The CDR3 coding sequence is TGTGCCAGCAGCTTGGCCGCCAGTGGGTATGGCTACACCTTC. Encoded protein: CASSLAASGYGYTF. Using reference TRBV5-5 and TRBJ1-2 for the parts outside the CDR3, the full variable domain is DAGVTQSPTHLIKTRGQQVTLRCSPISGHKSVSWYQQVLGQGPQFIFQYYEKEERGRGNFPDRFSARQFPNYSSELNVNALLLGDSALYLCASSLAASGYGYTFGSGTRLTVV.

This chain connects TRBV18 to TRBJ1-1; possibly TRBD1 for D (5 bases). The germline V and J ends were trimmed by 0 bases and 4 bases, with 15 bases remaining between them. This CDR3 contains 16 residues. Germline CDR1 and CDR2: KGHSH and LQKENI. The CDR3 DNA follows: TGTGCCAGCTCACCACCCTTTCAGGGAGGAGGCACTGAAGCTTTCTTT. Translated, it gives CASSPPFQGGGTEAFF.

The chain uses TRBV29-1 and TRBJ2-1, with 8 bases fitting TRBD1. The CDR3 contains 12 residues. V gave up 5 bases and J gave up 7 bases; unmatched junction bases: 4. The germline gives CDR1 SQVTM, CDR2 ANQGSEA. Here the CDR3 DNA reads TGCAGCGTTCAGGGGGCTGGAAATGAGCAGTTCTTC. Protein product: CSVQGAGNEQFF.

The gene calls are TRBV1 and TRBJ2-1; TRBD2, the table's D call, lacks a check against the DNA. TRBV1 has pseudogene status. The CDR3 sequence is 18 residues long. This chain's CDR3 is CTSSLTGRETGMDNEQFF. The DNA for the CDR3 is TGCACCAGCAGCCTGACTGGGCGGGAGACGGGAATGGACAATGAGCAGTTCTTC.

The genes are TRBV7-9 and TRBJ2-1, with 7 nucleotides matching TRBD2. Looked up from germline, CDR1 is SEHNR and CDR2 is FQNEAQ (reference sequence). CDR3 length: 15 amino acids. The ends lost 4 bases at V and 2 bases at J; junction bases unmatched: 5. For the CDR3, the DNA is TGTGCCAGCAGCTCCCCGGGGGGAACCTACAATGAGCAGTTCTTC. Its protein product is CASSSPGGTYNEQFF.

This clone appeared a few times. This chain uses TRBV7-3 with TRBJ2-1; a possible D gene is TRBD1 (5 bases). CDR3 length: 15 residues. Germline CDR1 SGHTA, CDR2 FQGTGA. V lost 5 bases to trimming and J lost 8 bases, with 19 bases between them. The CDR3 reads CASSLSGAVGDEQFF. The CDR3 DNA is TGTGCCAGCAGCCTCAGTGGGGCCGTTGGTGATGAGCAGTTCTTC. Drawing the rest from reference TRBV7-3 and TRBJ2-1, the complete variable domain is GAGVSQTPSNKVTEKGKYVELRCDPISGHTALYWYRQSLGQGPEFLIYFQGTGAADDSGLPNDRFFAVRPEGSVSTLKIQRTERGDSAVYLCASSLSGAVGDEQFFGPGTRLTVL.

The chain uses TRBV7-8 and TRBJ2-3; TRBD1 might be the D (6 bases). The ends were cut back, 4 bases at V and 8 bases at J, with 16 bases in the middle. CDR3 size: 14 residues. Germline V gives CDR1 SGHVS, CDR2 FQNEAQ. CDR3 in amino acids: CASSYSGQPVTQYF. The DNA of the CDR3 is TGTGCCAGCAGCTACTCGGGACAACCAGTTACGCAGTATTTT.

V and J are TRBV10-2 and TRBJ2-3; D gene uncertain. The CDR3 has 13 residues. V was pared by 3 bases and J by 5 bases, with 9 bases between. Germline assignment: CDR1 WSHSY and CDR2 SAAADI. This CDR3 reads CASSDQVIDTQYF. In DNA, the CDR3 is TGCGCCAGCAGTGACCAGGTGATAGATACGCAGTATTTT.